This record covers a single T cell receptor (beta chain). Its specificity is unknown. The CDR3 extends over 13 amino acids. Germline assignment: CDR1 SGHVS and CDR2 FNYEAQ. V dropped 6 bases and J dropped 8 bases, with 16 bases sitting between them. Pooled together were second doses at about 4 or about 12 weeks. The record originates from a study of T cell responses to AZD1222 COVID-19 vaccine. Study outcomes and limitations: Baseline seropositives among AZD1222 recipients totaled only five or six. Two doses of AZD1222 preceded a rise in Spike-specific TCR breadth and depth.

The protocol was immunoSEQ multiplex PCR, while the TCRdb copy is restricted to in-frame clones and leaves out a portion. The sample carries roughly 120,000 clones, 85% to 90% recorded once. Material: peripheral blood, obtained 28 days after the second AZD1222 dose. V and J are TRBV7-6 and TRBJ1-2; D unresolved. The clonotype was recovered from an adult who received the AZD1222 COVID-19 vaccine. The CDR3 nucleotides are TGTGCCAGCAGAGGAGTCAAAACCGGGGGCTACACCTTC. It codes for CASRGVKTGGYTF. The full variable domain, in which reference TRBV7-6 and TRBJ1-2 provide the parts outside the CDR3, is GAGVSQSPRYKVTKRGQDVALRCDPISGHVSLYWYRQALGQGPEFLTYFNYEAQQDKSGLPNDRFSAERPEGSISTLTIQRTEQRDSAMYRCASRGVKTGGYTFGSGTRLTVV.